Detailed here is one T cell receptor beta chain. The antigen is undetermined. These data belong to a study of shared clonotypes between healthy human individuals. Profiled with immunoSEQ multiplex PCR; TCRdb holds only in-frame clones, not every one. The repertoire includes approximately 980,000 clones, about three quarters of them detected once, and around 1.5% sits in the top ten. The split of CD4+ cells yielded CD45RA+ naive and CD45RA-negative memory subsets. Study conclusions and caveats: With a few donors compared, 5% to 5.5% of naive CD4 clonotypes were shared.

Germline V CDR1 and CDR2: SGHNT, YENEEA. The CDR3 is 13 amino acids. The germline V and J ends were trimmed by 5 bases and 8 bases, with 15 bases remaining between them. The rearrangement links TRBV11-3 to TRBJ1-1, with a tentative D call TRBD1 (5 bases). The TCR was taken from a man between 18 and 35 years old in good health. The sample was memory CD4+ T cells sorted from blood. Subset here: CD45RA-negative fraction. CDR3 protein: CASSPSSWGEAFF. DNA of the CDR3: TGTGCCAGCAGCCCCTCCTCCTGGGGGGAAGCTTTCTTT. Full variable domain (outside the CDR3, taken from reference TRBV11-3 and TRBJ1-1): EAGVVQSPRYKIIEKKQPVAFWCNPISGHNTLYWYLQNLGQGPELLIRYENEEAVDDSQLPKDRFSAERLKGVDSTLKIQPAELGDSAVYLCASSPSSWGEAFFGQGTRLTVV.